The 24 T cell receptor beta chains reported below all come from one sample, sequenced in a study of neurological immune-mediated disorders. TCRdb itself ran the 5' RACE reads through MiXCR, one entry per CDR3 protein. The profile shows tens of thousands of distinct CDR3 sequences, roughly 2.5% of them singletons. Sample: PBMCs. Receptors originate from a man in his forties or fifties with multiple sclerosis.

At least ten counts were recorded for this clonotype. The chain carries TRBV5-5 and TRBJ2-1; a weak D match, TRBD2 (6 bases). The germline V and J ends were trimmed by 4 bases and 0 bases, with 11 bases remaining between them. The CDR3 is 15 amino acids. CDR1 is SGHKS, CDR2 YYEKEE, per germline (reference sequence). Here the CDR3 DNA reads TGTGCCAGCAGCAACCTAGCGAGCTCCTACAATGAGCAGTTCTTC. Protein sequence: CASSNLASSYNEQFF.

This clonotype came up many times. This chain joins TRBV4-2 and TRBJ2-7; D unresolved. CDR1 and CDR2 from the germline V gene are LGHNA and YNFKEQ. The germline V and J ends were trimmed by 0 bases and 2 bases, with 11 bases remaining between them. This CDR3 spans 15 amino acids. The CDR3 region has the DNA TGTGCCAGCAGCCAAGAGGGAAGCAGTACCTACGAGCAGTACTTC. This translates into CASSQEGSSTYEQYF.

The table lists this clonotype with a few counts. A read error may be the cause here, since a much bigger clone is one base away. The rearrangement joins TRBV14 to TRBJ1-5; D remains ambiguous. The CDR3 runs 12 residues. Trimming shortened V by 5 bases and J by 7 bases, and 9 bases separated the two germline ends. The germline V gene encodes CDR1 SGHDN and CDR2 FVKESK. The CDR3 region has the DNA TGTGCCAGCAGCAATGGTGGCCAGCCCCAGCATTTT. Its protein is CASSNGGQPQHF.

This clonotype was counted at least ten times. This sequence joins TRBV20-1 and TRBJ2-5, with 7 bases aligning to TRBD2. The germline CDR1 and CDR2 sequences are DFQATT and SNEGSKA (reference sequence). The CDR3 length is 12 residues. V lost 5 bases and J lost 2; bases outside the gene matches: 2. CDR3 amino acids: CSAWRGQETQYF. Here the CDR3 DNA reads TGCAGTGCTTGGCGGGGGCAAGAGACCCAGTACTTC.

This clonotype has only one observation. This sequence may be a read error, since a much larger clone differs from it by one base. This CDR3 fails to terminate in the conserved phenylalanine or tryptophan, so it likely reflects a read error. The rearrangement joins TRBV3-1 to TRBJ1-2; D is uncertain. The germline V gene has CDR1 LGHDT and CDR2 YNNKEL (reference sequence). CDR3 length equals 13 residues. V was shortened by 0 bases and J by 4 bases, with 6 bases between the two germline ends. In DNA, the CDR3 is TGTGCCAGCAGCCAAGAAAACTTCTATGGCTACACCTGC. Encoded protein: CASSQENFYGYTC.

This clonotype occurred many times. The chain links TRBV3-1 to TRBJ2-1; 7 bases map to TRBD2. The CDR3 spans 16 residues. The germline V gene has CDR1 LGHDT and CDR2 YNNKEL (reference sequence). With V trimmed by 2 bases and J by 4 bases, 8 bases remained unmatched. CDR3: CASSQLPSGVYNEQFF. The CDR3 DNA sequence: TGTGCCAGCAGCCAATTACCTAGCGGAGTTTACAATGAGCAGTTCTTC.

Ten or more counts support this clonotype. V is TRBV6-5 and J is TRBJ1-6; 10 bases map to TRBD1. The CDR3 runs to 14 residues. Per germline, CDR1 MNHEY and CDR2 SVGAGI. J was trimmed by 10 bases and V by 7 bases; bases with no gene match: 7. CDR3 nucleotide sequence: TGTGCCAGCACTAACGACAGGGGGCTGTCACCCCTCCACTTT. It yields the protein CASTNDRGLSPLHF.

This clonotype was counted at least ten times. V and J are TRBV5-1 and TRBJ1-2, with TRBD1 as a possible D gene (6 bases). V dropped 4 bases and J dropped 3 bases, with 19 bases sitting between them. Per the germline V gene, CDR1 is SGHRS and CDR2 is YFSETQ. This CDR3 comprises 16 residues. Here the CDR3 DNA reads TGCGCCAGCAGCCCGGAGAGGGGGATTGTCGACTATGGCTACACCTTC. This translates into CASSPERGIVDYGYTF.

The V gene is TRBV7-6, the J gene TRBJ1-1; unclear D gene. Trimming removed 6 bases from V and 0 bases from J, with 8 bases in between. CDR1 SGHVS and CDR2 FNYEAQ come from the germline V gene. The CDR3 contains 13 residues. For the CDR3, the DNA is TGTGCCAGCAGTCGAGCGGTGAACACTGAAGCTTTCTTT. Translated, it gives CASSRAVNTEAFF.

The table lists this clonotype with many counts. The chain carries TRBV5-1 and TRBJ2-3, with a weak D call TRBD2 (5 bases). This CDR3 spans 15 amino acids. Germline loops: CDR1 SGHRS, CDR2 YFSETQ. Trimming pared 0 bases from V and 4 bases from J, leaving 12 bases between. The CDR3 nucleotides are TGCGCCAGCAGCTTGGCGGGGTCCCCGGCAGATACGCAGTATTTT. Translation gives CASSLAGSPADTQYF.

This clonotype was counted ten times or more. The chain links TRBV12-3 or TRBV12-4 to TRBJ2-1; TRBD2 is a possible D gene (6 bases). The CDR3 has 14 residues. Between the trimmed V and J ends, which lost 7 bases and 0 bases, there was a span of 10 bases. The CDR3 loop reads CASTPTSSYNEQFF. As DNA, the CDR3 is TGTGCCAGCACCCCGACTAGCTCCTACAATGAGCAGTTCTTC.

This clonotype has at least ten counts. This chain uses TRBV5-1 with TRBJ2-7; D is unclear. From germline, CDR1 is SGHRS and CDR2 YFSETQ. V was pared by 0 bases and J by 4 bases, with 11 bases between. The CDR3 totals 14 residues. In DNA, the CDR3 is TGCGCCAGCAGCTTGGCCTCAGGCCGATACGAGCAGTACTTC. Translating it yields CASSLASGRYEQYF.

There are many counts of this clonotype. CDR3 DNA sequence: TGTGCCAGCAGCCTCGGAGGGGGACTCAAGTCCTACGAGCAGTACTTC. Amino acid sequence: CASSLGGGLKSYEQYF. V usage is TRBV7-2 and J usage is TRBJ2-7; the D call may be TRBD1 or TRBD2 (6 bases each). CDR1 SGHTA and CDR2 FQGNSA come from the germline V gene. Trimming cost V 5 bases and J 1 base, with 18 bases left between them. The CDR3 covers 16 residues. Supplemented by reference TRBV7-2 and TRBJ2-7, the full variable domain reads GAGVSQSPSNKVTEKGKDVELRCDPISGHTALYWYRQSLGQGLEFLIYFQGNSAPDKSGLPSDRFSAERTGGSVSTLTIQRTQQEDSAVYLCASSLGGGLKSYEQYFGPGTRLTVT.

At least ten counts were recorded for this clonotype. This chain connects TRBV20-1 to TRBJ2-5, with no clear D. The CDR3 is 14 residues long. The germline CDR1 and CDR2 sequences are DFQATT and SNEGSKA (reference sequence). Trimming stripped 6 bases from V and 1 base from J, with 15 bases between. The CDR3 loop is CSAPLPPSQETQYF. The CDR3 DNA reads as TGCAGTGCCCCACTCCCCCCGAGCCAAGAGACCCAGTACTTC.

Many counts were recorded for this clonotype. This chain joins TRBV20-1 and TRBJ1-1; weak D call: TRBD1 (5 bases). Germline V gene lookup returns CDR1 DFQATT and CDR2 SNEGSKA (reference sequence). This CDR3 spans 14 amino acids. V shed 3 bases and J shed 1 base, with 12 bases lying between them. The CDR3 DNA reads TGCAGTGCTAGCCCTCAGACAGCGAACACTGAAGCTTTCTTT. It encodes CSASPQTANTEAFF.

This chain links TRBV7-2 with TRBJ2-7, with D possibly called TRBD1 or TRBD2 (6 bases each). Germline CDR1 reads SGHTA; CDR2 reads FQGNSA. This CDR3 spans 17 amino acids. Trimming cost V 6 bases and J 3 bases, with 24 bases left between them. CDR3 amino acids: CASSTMALGGYNYEQYF. The DNA for the CDR3 is TGTGCCAGCAGTACAATGGCGTTAGGGGGGTACAACTACGAGCAGTACTTC.

This clonotype was seen ten or more times. The chain has TRBV6-2 or TRBV6-3 and TRBJ2-7; D is possibly TRBD1 (6 bases). The CDR3 length is 15 residues. The germline V gene encodes CDR1 MNHEY and CDR2 SVGEGT. The ends were cut back, 4 bases at V and 7 bases at J, with 20 bases in the middle. CDR3 residues: CASSSHRAPLMEQYF. The CDR3 region has the DNA TGTGCCAGCAGTTCGCACAGGGCCCCCCTTATGGAGCAGTACTTC.

This clonotype was detected ten times or more. The V call is TRBV20-1, the J call TRBJ2-5; 10 bases agree with TRBD1. Per germline, CDR1 DFQATT and CDR2 SNEGSKA (reference sequence). After removal of 7 bases from V and 5 bases from J, the junction contained 10 bases not matched to a gene. CDR3 length equals 14 residues. CDR3 in DNA: TGCAGTGTCGGGACAGGGGTATTGGGGGAGACCCAGTACTTC. It specifies CSVGTGVLGETQYF.

This clonotype was counted many times. V is TRBV3-1 and J is TRBJ1-1; D unclear. V lost 0 bases and J 1 base, leaving 0 bases between the germline ends. The CDR3 has 12 residues. CDR1 LGHDT and CDR2 YNNKEL come from the germline V gene (reference sequence). In DNA form, the CDR3 reads TGTGCCAGCAGCCAAGAGAACACTGAAGCTTTCTTT. As protein: CASSQENTEAFF.

This clonotype was seen ten or more times. The chain joins TRBV6-5 to TRBJ1-1; D not certain. Per the germline V gene, CDR1 is MNHEY and CDR2 is SVGAGI. Trimming took 4 bases from V and 0 from J, leaving 9 bases between them. This CDR3 contains 14 residues. The CDR3: CASSSPGLNTEAFF. For the CDR3, the DNA is TGTGCCAGCAGTTCCCCAGGACTGAACACTGAAGCTTTCTTT.

This clonotype was detected many times. This CDR3 fails to terminate in the conserved phenylalanine or tryptophan, so it likely reflects a read error. V and J are TRBV7-9 and TRBJ2-1, with D maybe TRBD2 (6 bases). V was shortened by 5 bases and J by 7 bases, with 6 bases between the two germline ends. There are 11 residues in the CDR3. Germline V gives CDR1 SEHNR, CDR2 FQNEAQ (reference sequence). The CDR3 DNA is TGTGCCAGCAGCCGGGGGAATGAGCAGTTCAAC. Translating gives CASSRGNEQFN.

This clonotype has at least ten counts. One end of the junction fails to match germline, which may point to a read error. The CDR3 loop reads CASSLNRVTGELFF. DNA for the CDR3: TGTGCTAGCAGCTTAAACAGGGTGACCGGGGAGCTGTTTTTT. The chain employs TRBV7-7 and TRBJ2-2; weak D call: TRBD1 (6 bases). The CDR3 is made up of 14 amino acids. CDR1 SSHAT and CDR2 FNYEAQ come from the germline V gene (reference sequence).

This clonotype was seen a handful of times. The V gene is TRBV7-2, the J gene TRBJ2-7, with TRBD2 matching 7 bases. The germline V gene has CDR1 SGHTA and CDR2 FQGNSA. The CDR3 is 15 residues long. The J segment lost 2 bases and the V segment lost 2 bases, leaving 6 bases of the junction unmatched. CDR3 DNA sequence: TGTGCCAGCAGCTTAAGGGGCGGGGGAGCCTACGAGCAGTACTTC. It yields the protein CASSLRGGGAYEQYF.

This clonotype was seen at least ten times. This chain connects TRBV7-2 to TRBJ1-3; TRBD1 might be the D (5 bases). V lost 1 base and J lost 2, with 6 bases in between. This CDR3 is 14 amino acids long. Per the germline V gene, CDR1 is SGHTA and CDR2 is FQGNSA. The CDR3 here is CASSLGRAGNTIYF. The CDR3 DNA sequence: TGTGCCAGCAGCTTAGGCAGGGCTGGAAACACCATATATTTT.